This T cell receptor (beta chain) was observed in a study of CD8 T cell repertoires and HIV-1 epitope variants. Study-wide context: Separate wells received one of Twenty-five Gag or Nef variant peptides.

Sequencing of TCR beta CDR3 used immunoSEQ survey depth. Some clones are missing from TCRdb's copy, which holds only in-frame ones; the method was immunoSEQ multiplex PCR. The data show thousands of clones, 60% to 80% seen once. In the case of this clone: Its antigen is undetermined.

Trimming pared 0 bases from V and 4 bases from J, leaving 16 bases between. This CDR3 has 17 amino acids. Germline CDR1 and CDR2: LNHNV and YYDKDF (reference sequence). The chain employs TRBV15 and TRBJ2-1; D possibly corresponds to TRBD1 (6 bases). Sequencing was carried out using cultured CD8+ T cells derived from PBMCs. This TCR was recovered from a male donor with HIV. CDR3 bases: TGTGCCACCAGCAGAGATCGGACAGAGTCCTTTTACAATGAGCAGTTCTTC. As protein: CATSRDRTESFYNEQFF.